This T cell receptor (beta chain) came from a study of blood T cells in healthy people across ages. V lost 0 bases and J lost 7, with 12 bases in between. The germline CDR1 and CDR2 sequences are PRHDT and FYEKMQ (reference sequence). The CDR3 covers 14 residues. Sample-barcoded 5' priming and a J-beta primer mix drove a second PCR of roughly 6 to 12 cycles. MiXCR, applied by TCRdb to the 5' RACE reads, yields one record per CDR3 protein. Of about 1 million distinct CDR3 sequences detected, roughly 24% appear once; the ten largest clones hold around 0.75%. This clonotype was seen only a few times. These data are also associated with another study on T cells of mothers and their children. That study reports: During the second PCR, the M1S primer introduced sample barcodes along with 2-4 random nucleotides.

Sequenced input: blood. V gene TRBV13 combines with J gene TRBJ2-5; D is possibly TRBD1 or TRBD2 (5 bases each). This sequence was found in a girl aged 2-10 years in good health. The CDR3 spells CASSLGRLGVTQYF. The CDR3 DNA is TGTGCCAGCAGCTTAGGCCGCTTGGGGGTGACCCAGTACTTC.